This T cell receptor (beta chain) is drawn from a study of CD8+ T cells in alopecia areata listed by TCRdb under 2018. About the study as a whole: The treated patients took part in an open-label pilot trial in which moderate-to-severe alopecia areata was treated with oral tofacitinib at 5 to 10 mg twice daily. RNA was extracted with the PAXgene miRNA kit for fixed scalp, the miRNeasy kit for PBMCs, and the RNeasy kit for mouse skin. immunoSEQ multiplex PCR using 35 Vbeta forward primers and 13 Jbeta reverse primers was used to amplify TCRbeta CDR3 regions. The study used high-throughput TCRbeta sequencing to examine T cell clonal expansion in alopecia areata, in both the C3H/HeJ mouse model and human patients. In treated patients, disease severity was measured using the SALT score, which gives the percentage of scalp surface area affected. Human TCRbeta sequencing covered scalp tissue and sorted CD4+ and CD8+ peripheral blood T cells from patchy and totalis/universalis alopecia areata patients and healthy controls. Scalp clonality was compared across normal scalp (n=4), patchy alopecia areata scalp (n=8), and alopecia totalis/universalis scalp (n=8). Biopsies were taken from tofacitinib-treated patients at baseline and again at 4 and 24 weeks into treatment, and several of those patients also had a later scalp biopsy. Tofacitinib was administered for 6 to 18 months, and 6 months of follow-up off drug were then conducted to assess delayed response and recurrence. What the authors observed across the whole study: Resident alphabeta T cells in normal human skin are also sequenced, complicating scalp TCR repertoire analysis, unlike mouse skin dominated by gammadelta T cells. Shared TCR sequences between patients were less evident than in mice, which may be partly attributable to HLA diversity in the patient population. The treated cohort was small, with a single nonresponder, so links between baseline CD8+ expansion and response need larger studies. Tofacitinib significantly decreased scalp clonality and the number of expanded CD8+ clones among the top 100 scalp clones. During tofacitinib treatment, many expanded lesional clones stuck around in both scalp and blood, and this persistence may partly explain why relapse happens after treatment is stopped. Compared with normal scalp, lesional scalp, particularly in alopecia totalis/universalis, had higher clonality and more expanded CD8+ clones, which suggests antigenic drive.

Library method: the immunoSEQ multiplex PCR assay. To provide template for TCR sequencing, every sample had RNA extracted and reverse transcribed into cDNA. First-strand cDNA was synthesized with SuperScript III using a 2:1 mix of oligo-dT and random hexamers. Amplification bias was assessed with a synthetic immune receptor repertoire, and residual bias was removed computationally. In the authors' own workflow: Raw reads were preprocessed to remove errors, and CDR3 was defined according to IMGT conventions as the region from the conserved cysteine to phenylalanine. Clonality was computed as 1 minus the Shannon entropy, with the entropy normalized by log2 of the number of productive unique TCRs. Whether scalp clones were CD4 or CD8 was inferred by matching scalp TCRbeta sequences against CD4 and CD8 repertoires sorted from blood. TCRdb took this table from immuneACCESS and kept in-frame rearrangements with V and J called. Such tables lack part of the clones; where checked against another copy, unresolved V genes explain under half of the gap, and the rest is unexplained. V, J and clone size were drawn from that table, and D and trimming were deduced from the DNA. Present in this sample are about 190,000 clones, 60% of which were seen just once. The ten largest make up about 0.69% of the sample.

This sample's time point label indicates: more than 3 weeks on oral tofacitinib. The treatment or condition label here, explained by the study, means: oral pan-JAK inhibitor, 5-10 mg twice daily. Lesional scalp punch biopsies and peripheral blood were obtained from alopecia areata patients. PBMCs were separated by density centrifugation and stained for CD3, CD4 and CD8, after which CD4+ and CD8+ T cells were sorted on a FACSAria. V sheds 6 bases and J sheds 0 bases, leaving 16 bases between their ends. Including cysteine and phenylalanine, the CDR3 has 16 amino acids. CDR3 DNA only is kept here, 48 bases in frame from base 1. The germline V gene yields SGHDT for CDR1 and YYEEEE for CDR2. As for this clone: Its antigen remains unidentified. Nothing much larger sits one base from this clone, and base qualities are not available.

Here the sequenced sample was CD4+ T cells sorted from blood, taken at week 4, from a patient treated with tofacitinib. The V gene is TRBV5-6 and the J gene is TRBJ2-1; matching of 5 bases hints at TRBD2 as the D gene. The TCR comes from a human donor with alopecia areata. The CDR3 protein sequence reads: CASTWRSGSSYNEQFF. The DNA reads TGTGCCAGCACGTGGAGATCTGGGAGCTCCTACAATGAGCAGTTCTTC.